This T cell receptor (beta chain) was obtained from a study of blood T cell repertoires in COVID-19. Overall study: COVID-19 samples collected from the United States, Italy and Spain covered acute and convalescent phases.

As handled by the study authors: Using reference gene primer amplification, nucleated cell counts were estimated. Sequenced by immunoSEQ multiplex PCR; TCRdb stores in-frame clones only, minus some. The V and J calls and clone size come from that table; D and trimming were worked out from the DNA. The sample gives about 360,000 clones, 88% of which show up once; 2% to 2.5% is in the top ten. Those who participated ranged in age from about 18 to 95 years and resided in about two dozen US areas. Participant reports of clinical history set cohort assignment. This clone was counted once. The material sequenced was PBMCs or T cells enriched from blood (not recorded which). This TCR came from a woman aged 40 to 50 with acute COVID-19.

The CDR3 reads CASSLAVYTEAFF. In DNA, the CDR3 is TGTGCCAGCAGCTTGGCAGTATACACTGAAGCTTTCTTT. V and J are TRBV7-6 and TRBJ1-1; D gene ambiguous. The CDR3 has 13 amino acids. Trimming shortened V by 3 bases and J by 3 bases, and 8 bases separated the two germline ends. CDR1 is SGHVS and CDR2 is FNYEAQ in the germline V gene. The full variable domain, in which reference TRBV7-6 and TRBJ1-1 provide the parts outside the CDR3, is GAGVSQSPRYKVTKRGQDVALRCDPISGHVSLYWYRQALGQGPEFLTYFNYEAQQDKSGLPNDRFSAERPEGSISTLTIQRTEQRDSAMYRCASSLAVYTEAFFGQGTRLTVV.